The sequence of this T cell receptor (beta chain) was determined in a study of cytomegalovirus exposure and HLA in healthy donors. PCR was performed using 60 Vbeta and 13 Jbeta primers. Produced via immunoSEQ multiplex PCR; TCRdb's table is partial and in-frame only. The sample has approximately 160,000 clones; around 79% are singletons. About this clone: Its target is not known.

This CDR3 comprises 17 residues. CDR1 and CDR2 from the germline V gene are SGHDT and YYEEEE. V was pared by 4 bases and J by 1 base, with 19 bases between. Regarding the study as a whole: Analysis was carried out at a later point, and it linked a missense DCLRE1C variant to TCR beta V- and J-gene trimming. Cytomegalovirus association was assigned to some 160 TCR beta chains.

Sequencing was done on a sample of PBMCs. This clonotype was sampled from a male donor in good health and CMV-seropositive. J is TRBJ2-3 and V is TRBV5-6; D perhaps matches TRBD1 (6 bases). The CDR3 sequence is CASSVQGLPWGTDTQYF. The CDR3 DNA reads TGTGCCAGCAGCGTCCAGGGGCTGCCCTGGGGCACAGATACGCAGTATTTT.